This record looks at one T cell receptor beta chain sequence and its context. The germline V gene encodes CDR1 SEHNR and CDR2 FQNEAQ (reference sequence). V was shortened by 5 bases and J by 6 bases, with 15 bases between the two germline ends. CDR3 length equals 14 residues. Original analysis: Reference gene primer amplification yielded estimated nucleated cell counts. Produced via immunoSEQ multiplex PCR; TCRdb's table is partial and in-frame only. V and J calls and clone size are copied from that table; D and trimming were computed from the DNA. Of roughly 95,000 clones in the sample, roughly 82% were seen once. This entry comes from a study of blood T cell repertoires in COVID-19. For the study at large: Nucleic acid was either cDNA or gDNA, and it came from T cells, B-cell-depleted T cells, or PBMCs.

Material: peripheral blood. The receptor comes from a man older than 75 with acute or convalescent COVID-19. The chain recombines TRBV7-9 with TRBJ2-3, with D possibly TRBD2 on 5 matching bases. The CDR3 reads CASSPDGELDTQYF. CDR3 in DNA: TGTGCCAGCAGCCCGGACGGGGAATTGGATACGCAGTATTTT. Drawing the rest from reference TRBV7-9 and TRBJ2-3, the complete variable domain is DTGVSQNPRHKITKRGQNVTFRCDPISEHNRLYWYRQTLGQGPEFLTYFQNEAQLEKSRLLSDRFSAERPKGSFSTLEIQRTEQGDSAMYLCASSPDGELDTQYFGPGTRLTVL.